This TCR beta chain is from a study of blood T cell repertoires in COVID-19. Study-level background: Acute and convalescent COVID-19 specimens originated in the United States, Italy and Spain.

Patients of the Seattle cohort, enrolled during active infection, were followed longitudinally. Authors' analysis steps: For nucleated cells, counts were estimated from reference gene primer amplification. Clones were read by immunoSEQ multiplex PCR, and TCRdb kept only the in-frame ones, dropping some. The D gene and trimming were derived from the DNA, and the V and J assignments and clone size from that table. The table lists approximately 270,000 clones, about 86% of them singletons. Germline V CDR1 and CDR2: SGHTA, FQGNSA. The CDR3 is 16 amino acids. Trimming took 1 base from V and 4 from J, leaving 14 bases between them.

Sequencing input: peripheral blood. This clonotype originated in a person aged 65 to 85 with COVID-19, enrolled during active disease. The chain employs TRBV7-2 and TRBJ2-1, with D possibly TRBD2 on 6 matching bases. In DNA form, the CDR3 reads TGTGCCAGCAGCTTAGTGGCTAGCGCTAAATACAATGAGCAGTTCTTC. This sequence encodes CASSLVASAKYNEQFF. Combining the CDR3 with reference TRBV7-2 and TRBJ2-1 gives the whole variable domain GAGVSQSPSNKVTEKGKDVELRCDPISGHTALYWYRQSLGQGLEFLIYFQGNSAPDKSGLPSDRFSAERTGGSVSTLTIQRTQQEDSAVYLCASSLVASAKYNEQFFGPGTRLTVL.